This TCR beta chain stems from a study of blood T cell repertoires in COVID-19. On the study more broadly: From T cells, B-cell-depleted T cells, or PBMCs came the material, which was cDNA or gDNA.

Germline trimming cut 3 bases from V and 5 bases from J; bases unmatched to any gene: 10. Germline CDR1 and CDR2: SGHRS and YFSETQ. The CDR3 runs 15 residues. TCRdb's copy holds only in-frame clones and misses some; the assay was immunoSEQ multiplex PCR. The sample has over 120,000 clones, approximately 83% seen once. Specimen: peripheral blood. This rearrangement joins TRBV5-1 to TRBJ2-7; 8 nucleotides line up with TRBD1. The TCR originated in a woman older than 75 with acute or convalescent COVID-19. CDR3 protein: CASSWKDRGSNEQYF. In DNA, the CDR3 is TGCGCCAGCAGCTGGAAAGACAGGGGTTCAAACGAGCAGTACTTC.